A selection of T cell receptor beta chains follows, all from one sample in a study of cytomegalovirus exposure and HLA in healthy donors. The assay was immunoSEQ multiplex PCR, and TCRdb's table has in-frame clones only and misses some. The repertoire holds fewer than 200,000 clones, with around four fifths as singletons. Sequencing was carried out using PBMCs. The receptors here all came from a man between 45 and 60 years old in good health and CMV-seronegative. Each CDR3 is given with its conserved first and last residue. D genes are given only for firm matches. Some rows have no size entry. The others give once, few or many, or a class for an expanded clone.

V gene	clone size	D gene	J gene	CDR3 length	CDR3 DNA	CDR3 protein
TRBV5-1	NA	TRBD2	TRBJ2-3	16	TGCGCCAGCAGCTTGAGGTCTAGCGGGGGCCGCGATACGCAGTATTTT	CASSLRSSGGRDTQYF
TRBV19	NA	NA	TRBJ2-5	14	TGTGCCAGTAGTCCTTGGACAACCGATGGGACCCAGTACTTC	CASSPWTTDGTQYF
TRBV19	NA	NA	TRBJ2-3	17	TGTGCCAGTAGTATGGCAACCCAGGGGATGTTCCCAGATACGCAGTATTTT	CASSMATQGMFPDTQYF
TRBV6-1	NA	TRBD1	TRBJ1-2	14	TGTGCCAGCAAAAGCCACAGGGGAAGCGGGGGCTACACCTTC	CASKSHRGSGGYTF
TRBV18	NA	NA	TRBJ1-3	16	TGTGCCAGCTCACCGGCGGATTCTTCCTCTGGAAACACCATATATTTT	CASSPADSSSGNTIYF
TRBV6-5	NA	TRBD1	TRBJ2-2	13	TGTGCCAGCAGGGGACAGGGAACCGGGGAGCTGTTTTTT	CASRGQGTGELFF
TRBV5-4	NA	TRBD2	TRBJ2-7	17	TGTGCCAGCAGCTTAAAGTTAGTAGCGGGAGTGGACTACGAGCAGTACTTC	CASSLKLVAGVDYEQYF
TRBV5-1	NA	NA	TRBJ2-4	15	TGCGCCAGCAGCTTGGGATTGGCCCCCGAAAACATTCAGTACTTC	CASSLGLAPENIQYF
TRBV6-6	few	NA	TRBJ1-5	13	TGTGCCAGCAGTCCCCTTCAGGGTCAGCCCCAGCATTTT	CASSPLQGQPQHF
TRBV27	NA	TRBD1	TRBJ1-1	13	TGTGCCAGCAGACTCCAGGGGGGCACTGAAGCTTTCTTT	CASRLQGGTEAFF
TRBV7-2	NA	NA	TRBJ1-5	13	TGTGCCAGCAGTTACCAGGGTGATCAGCCCCAGCATTTT	CASSYQGDQPQHF
TRBV6-1	NA	TRBD1	TRBJ1-5	15	TGTGCCAGCAGTGACCGGGACAGGGGAGATCAGCCCCAGCATTTT	CASSDRDRGDQPQHF
TRBV18	NA	TRBD2	TRBJ2-7	16	TGTGCCAGCTCACCACCCGGACTAGCGGGGGCCTACGAGCAGTACTTC	CASSPPGLAGAYEQYF
TRBV4-2	NA	NA	TRBJ1-1	17	TGTGCCAGCAGCCAATACGGGACCGGGAGTCAGAACACTGAAGCTTTCTTT	CASSQYGTGSQNTEAFF
TRBV30	few	NA	TRBJ1-1	13	TGTGCCTGGAGTGTACGGAGGAACACTGAAGCTTTCTTT	CAWSVRRNTEAFF
TRBV7-9	NA	NA	TRBJ1-3	14	TGTGCCAGCAGCTTAGGAGGAACTGGAAACACCATATATTTT	CASSLGGTGNTIYF
TRBV4-3	few	TRBD1	TRBJ1-4	14	TGCGCCAGCAGCCTTAGACAGGGGGCTGAAAAACTGTTTTTT	CASSLRQGAEKLFF
TRBV19	NA	TRBD1	TRBJ1-5	14	TGTGCCACCACCGGGACAGGGAGCAATCAGCCCCAGCATTTT	CATTGTGSNQPQHF
TRBV7-3	NA	TRBD2	TRBJ2-3	14	TGTGCCAGCAGCGAAAGCGGGGGTAGGGATACGCAGTATTTT	CASSESGGRDTQYF
TRBV28	NA	TRBD1	TRBJ2-7	15	TGTGCCAGCAGTTTTTATGGGACAGGGGGCTTAGAGCAGTACTTC	CASSFYGTGGLEQYF
TRBV7-3	NA	TRBD1	TRBJ2-3	14	TGTGCCAGCAGCGGGGGACAGGGGGCAGATACGCAGTATTTT	CASSGGQGADTQYF
TRBV9	NA	TRBD2	TRBJ2-6	15	TGTGCCAGCAGCGTGGGGAGGGCTGGGGCCAACGTCCTGACTTTC	CASSVGRAGANVLTF
TRBV28	NA	NA	TRBJ1-1	16	TGTGCCAGCAGCCGCCGAGGGCGGGGCCTGAACACTGAAGCTTTCTTT	CASSRRGRGLNTEAFF
TRBV19	once	TRBD2	TRBJ2-3	14	TGTGCCAGTAGTGGGACTAGCGGGAGGGATACGCAGTATTTT	CASSGTSGRDTQYF
TRBV5-3	NA	TRBD2	TRBJ2-5	17	TGTGCCAGACGCGGGAAAACTAGCGGGGGCGAGTTGGCGACCCAGTACTTC	CARRGKTSGGELATQYF
TRBV27	NA	NA	TRBJ2-1	14	TGTGCCAGCAGTTTAGAGGCTAGGGGGTATGAGCAGTTCTTC	CASSLEARGYEQFF